This T cell receptor beta chain was sequenced for a study of blood T cell repertoires in COVID-19. Study-level background: Nucleic acid was either cDNA or gDNA, and it came from T cells, B-cell-depleted T cells, or PBMCs.

Measured with immunoSEQ multiplex PCR; TCRdb has only the in-frame clones, and not every one. The data show approximately 110,000 clones, approximately 84% seen once. Trimming removed 2 bases from V and 4 bases from J; junction bases left unmatched: 3. This CDR3 region has 14 residues. Germline assignment: CDR1 LGHNA and CDR2 YNFKEQ. This clonotype was sampled from a man between 35 and 55 years old with acute or convalescent COVID-19. The chain combines TRBV4-2 with TRBJ2-3; TRBD1 matches 7 bases. Sequenced: peripheral blood. CDR3 in amino acids: CASSQLQGSDTQYF. The CDR3, as DNA: TGTGCCAGCAGCCAACTACAGGGGTCAGATACGCAGTATTTT.